This is a list of T cell receptor beta chains from one sample in a study of control samples from healthy donors and cancer patients. Measured with immunoSEQ multiplex PCR; TCRdb has only the in-frame clones, and not every one. The data hold roughly 100,000 clones, with 90% to 95% observed a single time. Sequences were obtained from blood. These receptors came from a young woman in good health. Each CDR3 is given with its conserved first and last residue. The order of the fields is clone size, J gene, V gene, D gene, CDR3 DNA, CDR3 protein. A D gene is named only where the DNA matches it firmly. Size values are once, few and many counts, or a class for expanded clones, and some rows have none.

clone size: once
J gene: TRBJ2-2
V gene: TRBV5-4
D gene: -
CDR3 DNA: TGTGCCAGCAGCTTCACCGGGGAGCTGTTTTTT
CDR3 protein: CASSFTGELFF

clone size: -
J gene: TRBJ1-2
V gene: TRBV28
D gene: -
CDR3 DNA: TGTGCCAGCAGTTGGGCGGTCTATGGCTACACCTTC
CDR3 protein: CASSWAVYGYTF

clone size: -
J gene: TRBJ1-5
V gene: TRBV6-5
D gene: TRBD1
CDR3 DNA: TGTGCCAGCAGTCCCGGACAGGGCGGTAGTCAGCCCCAGCATTTT
CDR3 protein: CASSPGQGGSQPQHF

clone size: -
J gene: TRBJ2-1
V gene: TRBV12-3/TRBV12-4
D gene: -
CDR3 DNA: TGTGCCAGCAGGGCCCAGGGGTACAATGAGCAGTTCTTC
CDR3 protein: CASRAQGYNEQFF

clone size: -
J gene: TRBJ2-1
V gene: TRBV11-3
D gene: TRBD2
CDR3 DNA: TGTGCCAGCAGCTTCACTAGCGGATCCTACAATGAGCAGTTCTTC
CDR3 protein: CASSFTSGSYNEQFF

clone size: -
J gene: TRBJ1-2
V gene: TRBV24-1
D gene: TRBD1
CDR3 DNA: TGTGCCACCAGTGACCGGGGACAGGGCCAATATGGCTACACCTTC
CDR3 protein: CATSDRGQGQYGYTF

clone size: -
J gene: TRBJ1-3
V gene: TRBV7-9
D gene: TRBD1
CDR3 DNA: TGTGCCAGCAGCTTGTACGCAGGACAGGCCGCCGAAGGAAACACCATATATTTT
CDR3 protein: CASSLYAGQAAEGNTIYF

clone size: -
J gene: TRBJ2-5
V gene: TRBV11-2
D gene: TRBD2
CDR3 DNA: TGTGCCAGCAGAAGACTAGCGGGGCTCCAAGAGACCCAGTACTTC
CDR3 protein: CASRRLAGLQETQYF

clone size: -
J gene: TRBJ2-4
V gene: TRBV11-3
D gene: -
CDR3 DNA: TGTGCCAGCAGCCCAAGTGGGGTAAACATTCAGTACTTC
CDR3 protein: CASSPSGVNIQYF

clone size: once
J gene: TRBJ2-7
V gene: TRBV28
D gene: TRBD2
CDR3 DNA: TGTGCCAGCAGTTCGCCGGCACTAGCGGGTATCGACGAGCAGTACTTC
CDR3 protein: CASSSPALAGIDEQYF

clone size: -
J gene: TRBJ2-2
V gene: TRBV3-1/TRBV3-2
D gene: TRBD2
CDR3 DNA: TGTGCCAGCAGCCAAACTCGGACTAGCGGAAACACCGGGGAGCTGTTTTTT
CDR3 protein: CASSQTRTSGNTGELFF

clone size: -
J gene: TRBJ2-1
V gene: TRBV10-3
D gene: -
CDR3 DNA: TGTGCCATCAGTGAGATGTGGAGCTCCTACAATGAGCAGTTCTTC
CDR3 protein: CAISEMWSSYNEQFF